The 13 T cell receptor beta chains presented below share a single source sample, sequenced in a study of post-analysis software for immune sequencing data. Tagging with unique molecular identifiers was a feature of the TCR beta cDNA libraries. Via MiXCR, TCRdb re-called the PCR reads, giving one row per CDR3 protein. The sample includes 350,000 to 450,000 distinct CDR3 sequences, about a third of them seen just once. Their target antigens are unknown. Study findings and constraints: Controls had lower frequencies than patients of 4 or 5 TRBV segments, which included TRBV5-6, TRBV5-1 and TRBV20-1.

Sequences were obtained from blood. Receptors originate from a girl between 5 and 17 years old with multiple sclerosis.

V and J are TRBV19 and TRBJ2-3; TRBD2 agrees at 9 bases. Germline V gives CDR1 LNHDA, CDR2 SQIVND (reference sequence). CDR3 size: 16 residues. V lost 3 bases and J lost 0; bases outside the gene matches: 4. CDR3 nucleotides: TGTGCCAGTAGTATGATAGCGGGGGCAAGCACAGATACGCAGTATTTT. It specifies CASSMIAGASTDTQYF.

This clonotype was found many times. The V call is TRBV6-1, the J call TRBJ1-5; D call uncertain. Germline CDR1 is MNHNS and CDR2 is SASEGT. The CDR3 length is 16 residues. The ends were cut back, 2 bases at V and 4 bases at J, with 15 bases in the middle. CDR3 amino acids: CASSEMVARPNQPQHF. CDR3 nucleotides: TGTGCCAGCAGTGAAATGGTTGCCAGGCCTAATCAGCCCCAGCATTTT.

The chain uses TRBV7-6 and TRBJ2-7; perhaps TRBD1 as D (6 bases). Germline V gives CDR1 SGHVS, CDR2 FNYEAQ. The ends were cut back, 4 bases at V and 0 bases at J, with 13 bases in the middle. CDR3 size: 15 residues. The DNA for the CDR3 is TGTGCCAGCAGCTCTACAGGGAGAAGCTCCTACGAGCAGTACTTC. Encoded protein: CASSSTGRSSYEQYF.

The table lists this clonotype with a few counts. Relative to the germline gene, one junction end is altered; a read error may explain this. J is TRBJ1-4 and V is TRBV3-1; D is unclear. CDR1 and CDR2 (germline): LGHDT, YNNKEL (reference sequence). This CDR3 spans 16 amino acids. The DNA for the CDR3 is TGTGCCAGCAGCGCCGAAGTTAGCAGTATGGGTGAAAAACGGTTTTTT. This gives the protein CASSAEVSSMGEKRFF.

The genes are TRBV27 and TRBJ2-1; the D gene is possibly TRBD2 (5 bases). Germline V gives CDR1 MNHEY, CDR2 SMNVEV (reference sequence). Trimming pared 5 bases from V and 0 bases from J, leaving 14 bases between. The CDR3 totals 16 residues. CDR3 sequence (DNA): TGTGCCAGCAGTCAAATCGGGGTGGGCTCCTACAATGAGCAGTTCTTC. Residues: CASSQIGVGSYNEQFF.

The gene calls are TRBV5-1 and TRBJ2-4; TRBD2 agrees at 10 bases. J lost 1 base, V lost 2 bases, and 3 bases had no gene match. The CDR3 extends over 16 amino acids. In germline, CDR1 is SGHRS, CDR2 YFSETQ. Here the CDR3 reads CASSFGSGGAKNIQYF. For the CDR3, the DNA is TGCGCCAGCAGCTTCGGTAGCGGGGGGGCCAAAAACATTCAGTACTTC. Supplemented by reference TRBV5-1 and TRBJ2-4, the full variable domain reads KAGVTQTPRYLIKTRGQQVTLSCSPISGHRSVSWYQQTPGQGLQFLFEYFSETQRNKGNFPGRFSGRQFSNSRSEMNVSTLELGDSALYLCASSFGSGGAKNIQYFGAGTRLSVL.

The chain carries TRBV2 and TRBJ2-4; 8 bases match TRBD2. The J call is uncertain, as TRBJ2-7 better fits the DNA end. The CDR3 length is 15 residues. Germline CDR1 SNHLY, CDR2 FYNNEI. The CDR3 sequence is CASGKAGTRDGEQYF. CDR3 nucleotides: TGTGCCAGCGGGAAGGCCGGGACTAGGGATGGCGAGCAGTACTTC.

J is TRBJ2-1 and V is TRBV27, with 8 bases fitting TRBD1. The V gene's germline CDR1 is MNHEY and CDR2 SMNVEV (reference sequence). Losses at the gene ends were 5 bases for V and 1 base for J; bases not matched to a gene: 4. The CDR3 extends over 15 amino acids. The CDR3 nucleotides read TGTGCCAGCAGTCAGGGGGCGCGGTCCTACAATGAGCAGTTCTTC. Translated, it gives CASSQGARSYNEQFF.

The chain combines TRBV7-2 with TRBJ2-7; D is ambiguous. The ends were cut back, 3 bases at V and 0 bases at J, with 6 bases in the middle. CDR1 is SGHTA, CDR2 FQGNSA, per germline. The CDR3 extends over 13 amino acids. In DNA, the CDR3 is TGTGCCAGCAGCTTTGGCGTCTCCTACGAGCAGTACTTC. This gives the protein CASSFGVSYEQYF.

This clonotype is categorized as medium-sized (0.01 to 0.1%). The chain carries TRBV28 and TRBJ2-3; TRBD1 matches at 7 bases. V was clipped by 3 bases and J by 4 bases; unmatched bases: 1. This CDR3 has 13 residues. Germline V CDR1 and CDR2: MDHEN, SYDVKM. CDR3 region: CASSLTGSDTQYF. In DNA form, the CDR3 reads TGTGCCAGCAGTTTGACAGGGTCAGATACGCAGTATTTT.

This clonotype was recorded a few times. The V gene is TRBV7-8, the J gene TRBJ2-7; 8 bases are a match to TRBD1. Germline lookup yields CDR1 SGHVS and CDR2 FQNEAQ. J gave up 1 base and V 1 base, and 6 bases lay outside the gene matches. This CDR3 spans 16 amino acids. The CDR3 loop reads CASSLGPGTGSYEQYF. CDR3 nucleotides: TGTGCCAGCAGCTTAGGCCCTGGGACAGGTTCCTACGAGCAGTACTTC.

CDR3 region: CASSYSGPSYEQYF. CDR3 DNA: TGTGCCAGCAGTTACTCCGGCCCTTCCTACGAGCAGTACTTC. The chain combines TRBV6-5 with TRBJ2-7; unclear D gene. The CDR3 length is 14 residues. Per the germline V gene, CDR1 is MNHEY and CDR2 is SVGAGI. V gave up 0 bases and J gave up 1 base, with 7 bases separating them.

CDR3 DNA sequence: TGTGCCAGCAGCTTGGCCCTCTTTTCAGAGAAGAGCTCCTACGAGCAGTACTTC. Protein: CASSLALFSEKSSYEQYF. This rearrangement joins TRBV5-6 to TRBJ2-7; D call uncertain. Germline V gene sequence: CDR1 SGHDT, CDR2 YYEEEE. V was clipped by 0 bases and J by 0 bases, with 19 bases between them. The CDR3 runs 18 residues. Filled out from reference TRBV5-6 and TRBJ2-7, the complete variable domain reads DAGVTQSPTHLIKTRGQQVTLRCSPKSGHDTVSWYQQALGQGPQFIFQYYEEEERQRGNFPDRFSGHQFPNYSSELNVNALLLGDSALYLCASSLALFSEKSSYEQYFGPGTRLTVT.